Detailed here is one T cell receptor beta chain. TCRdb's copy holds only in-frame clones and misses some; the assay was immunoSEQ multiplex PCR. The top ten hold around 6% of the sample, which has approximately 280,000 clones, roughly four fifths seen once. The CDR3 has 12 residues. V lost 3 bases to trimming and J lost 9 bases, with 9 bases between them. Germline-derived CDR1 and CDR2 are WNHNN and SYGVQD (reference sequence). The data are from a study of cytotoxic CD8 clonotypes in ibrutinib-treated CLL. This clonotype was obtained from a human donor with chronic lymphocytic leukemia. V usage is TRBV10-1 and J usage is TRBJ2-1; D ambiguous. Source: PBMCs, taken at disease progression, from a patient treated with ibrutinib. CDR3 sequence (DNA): TGCGCCAGCAGTGATTATGTGGGTGAGCAGTTCTTC. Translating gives CASSDYVGEQFF.